The 3 T cell receptor beta chains below all came from one sample that was sequenced in a study of beta chain features in type 1 diabetes listed by TCRdb under 2018. What the research found in general, with its limitations: A moderate but significant shortening of TCRB CDR3 length was observed in type 1 diabetes patients in all four CD4+ subsets.

Library preparation was by the immunoSEQ multiplex PCR assay. The entire amount of isolated RNA was reverse transcribed using the High Capacity cDNA Reverse Transcription Kit, so the sequenced TCRB transcripts were expressed ones. Here the immuneACCESS table is served through TCRdb, limited to in-frame sequences with V and J called. Missing clones are a known gap in these copies; in checked studies unresolved V genes cover under half, and the rest lacks a known reason. The table for this sample lists 150,000 to 200,000 clones; 7.8% of them were counted only once. The top ten clonotypes cover roughly 0.97% of the sample. Their antigens remain unidentified. Sequenced: central memory CD4+ T cells from blood. These receptors were collected from a woman aged 40 to 50 with type 1 diabetes.

In its sample, this clone was seen many times. The chain has TRBV7-2 and TRBJ1-5; D remains unclear. This CDR3 has 16 amino acids. With 5 bases removed from V and 3 bases from J, the gap between germline ends came to 17 bases. Germline lookup yields CDR1 SGHTA and CDR2 FQGNSA. CDR3 sequence: CASSPPGAGPNQPQHF. The CDR3 DNA sequence: TGTGCCAGCAGCCCCCCTGGTGCGGGTCCCAATCAGCCCCAGCATTTT.

This sequence joins TRBV10-3 and TRBJ2-5; D possibly corresponds to TRBD2 (5 bases). Germline CDR1 reads ENHRY; CDR2 reads SYGVKD. V was cut by 0 bases and J by 4 bases, with 9 bases left in between. This CDR3 comprises 14 residues. CDR3 nucleotides: TGTGCCATCAGTGAGTCAAGGGAGTCAGAGACCCAGTACTTC. Residues: CAISESRESETQYF.

This clone has a handful of counts. This sequence joins TRBV19 and TRBJ2-7, with D possibly being TRBD1 (6 bases). Trimming shortened V by 3 bases and J by 0 bases, and 12 bases separated the two germline ends. This CDR3 spans 15 amino acids. Germline V lookup: CDR1 LNHDA, CDR2 SQIVND (reference sequence). The CDR3 DNA reads as TGTGCCAGTAGTATTCATCAGGGGACCTCCTACGAGCAGTACTTC. This encodes CASSIHQGTSYEQYF. The full variable domain, rest sourced from reference TRBV19 and TRBJ2-7, is DGGITQSPKYLFRKEGQNVTLSCEQNLNHDAMYWYRQDPGQGLRLIYYSQIVNDFQKGDIAEGYSVSREKKESFPLTVTSAQKNPTAFYLCASSIHQGTSYEQYFGPGTRLTVT.